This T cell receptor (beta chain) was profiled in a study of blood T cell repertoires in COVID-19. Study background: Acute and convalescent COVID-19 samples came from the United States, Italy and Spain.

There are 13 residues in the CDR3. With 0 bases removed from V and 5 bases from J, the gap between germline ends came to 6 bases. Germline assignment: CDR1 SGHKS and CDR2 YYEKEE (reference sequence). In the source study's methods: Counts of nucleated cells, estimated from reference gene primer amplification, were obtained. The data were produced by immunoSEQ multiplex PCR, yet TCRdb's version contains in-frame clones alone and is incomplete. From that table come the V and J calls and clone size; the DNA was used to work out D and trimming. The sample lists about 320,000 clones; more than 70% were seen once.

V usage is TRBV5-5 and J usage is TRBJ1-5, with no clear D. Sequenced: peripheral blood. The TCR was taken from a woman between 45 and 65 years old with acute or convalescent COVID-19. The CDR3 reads CASSLDNDQPQHF. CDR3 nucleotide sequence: TGTGCCAGCAGCTTGGACAATGATCAGCCCCAGCATTTT.